The source of this T cell receptor (beta chain) is a study of cytomegalovirus exposure and HLA in healthy donors. Both 60 Vbeta primers and 13 Jbeta primers went into the PCR. The method was immunoSEQ multiplex PCR; TCRdb's version includes in-frame clones alone and lacks a portion of them. This table has approximately 76,000 clones, around 79% appearing once. Germline V lookup: CDR1 SNHLY, CDR2 FYNNEI. The junction had 7 bases not matched to a gene; V was cut back by 7 bases and J by 4 bases. The CDR3 consists of 15 residues. The V call is TRBV2, the J call TRBJ1-5; TRBD1 matches at 10 bases. This sequence originates from a man aged 25-45 years in good health and CMV-seronegative. Sequenced: PBMCs. The CDR3 DNA is TGTGCCAGCACCGAGAGGACAGGGGGGAATCAGCCCCAGCATTTT. Its translation is CASTERTGGNQPQHF.